A selection of T cell receptor beta chains follows, all from one sample in a study of T cell responses to AZD1222 COVID-19 vaccine. The table came from immunoSEQ multiplex PCR; TCRdb's copy has only in-frame clones and leaves some out. The table has 55,000 to 80,000 clones, around 84% seen once. Sequences were derived from peripheral blood, sampled on day 0 of AZD1222 vaccination. The source of these receptors is an adult in good health. The CDR3 runs from the conserved cysteine through the conserved F or W. D genes are given only for firm matches. Clone size is not always given. Where it is, it says once, few, many or a class for expanded clones.

TRBJ1-1,-,TRBV28,-,TGTGCCAGCAGTGAAATTCGGGCCATGAACACTGAAGCTTTCTTT,CASSEIRAMNTEAFF
TRBJ2-7,-,TRBV12-3/TRBV12-4,-,TGTGCCAGCCAACAGGCGAACTACGAGCAGTACTTC,CASQQANYEQYF
TRBJ2-7,-,TRBV28,-,TGTGCCAGCACCCCCATGGAGAGCTTTGGGACCTTCGGCGAGCAGTACTTC,CASTPMESFGTFGEQYF
TRBJ2-7,-,TRBV4-3,TRBD2,TGCGCCAGCAGCCAAGTAACTAGCGGGTACGAGCAGTACTTC,CASSQVTSGYEQYF
TRBJ1-1,-,TRBV18,-,TGTGCCAGCTCACCAGCCTCATTACAGAATGATGAAGCTTTCTTT,CASSPASLQNDEAFF
TRBJ1-5,-,TRBV19,-,TGTGCCAGTAGTAAAAGTCCCAATCAGCCCCAGCATTTT,CASSKSPNQPQHF
TRBJ2-7,-,TRBV7-6,TRBD2,TGTGCCAGCAGCTTAGAGACTAGCGGGGGATTCTACGAGCAGTACTTC,CASSLETSGGFYEQYF
TRBJ2-5,-,TRBV19,-,TGTGCCAGTAGTATAGGGGCCGGGGCTCCAGAGACCCAGTACTTC,CASSIGAGAPETQYF
TRBJ1-5,-,TRBV28,-,TGTGCCAGCACCGTAGGACAGAAAAATCAGCCCCAGCATTTT,CASTVGQKNQPQHF
TRBJ1-2,-,TRBV5-4,-,TGTGCCAGCAGCTTAATTCACGGGGAAGAGAGAGAAGGCTACACCTTC,CASSLIHGEEREGYTF
TRBJ1-4,-,TRBV9,TRBD1,TGTGCCAGCAGCTCCCCCCGGGACAGGGGTCGGACTAATGAAAAACTGTTTTTT,CASSSPRDRGRTNEKLFF
TRBJ1-1,few,TRBV6-2/TRBV6-3,TRBD1,TGTGCCAGCAGTTACCCGACAGGGATAGGCACTGAAGCTTTCTTT,CASSYPTGIGTEAFF
TRBJ1-6,-,TRBV27,-,TGTGCCAGCAGTTTATTTTCCCCCTCACAGGGTTATAATTCACCCCTCCACTTT,CASSLFSPSQGYNSPLHF
TRBJ1-1,-,TRBV7-2,-,TGTGCCAGCAGCTTACAGGGCATGAACACTGAAGCTTTCTTT,CASSLQGMNTEAFF
TRBJ1-2,once,TRBV30,-,TGTGCCTGGAGTGTAGGCAGTGGGGGCTACACCTTC,CAWSVGSGGYTF
TRBJ2-4,once,TRBV30,-,TGTGCCTGGACGCATGTAAGGTCAGCCAAAAACATTCAGTACTTC,CAWTHVRSAKNIQYF
TRBJ2-1,medium-sized,TRBV4-3,TRBD2,TGCGCCAGCGAACCCGGGACTAGCGGGAAATACAATGAGCAGTTCTTC,CASEPGTSGKYNEQFF
TRBJ2-1,-,TRBV7-2,-,TGTGCCAGCAGCTCTGTCCCGAAGTACAATGAGCAGTTCTTC,CASSSVPKYNEQFF
TRBJ1-6,-,TRBV7-9,-,TGTGCCAGCAGCTTCAGAGGGACTATTGATTCACCCCTCCACTTT,CASSFRGTIDSPLHF
TRBJ1-2,-,TRBV28,TRBD1,TGTGCCAGCAGGGGACAGGGAGGATATGGCTACACCTTC,CASRGQGGYGYTF
TRBJ1-2,-,TRBV6-5,TRBD1,TGTGCCAGCTTCGGGACAGGGGGCCACTATGGCTACACCTTC,CASFGTGGHYGYTF
TRBJ1-5,-,TRBV21-1,-,TGTGCCAGCAGCTACTCTCGCGTAGCTAGCAATCAGCCCCAGCATTTT,CASSYSRVASNQPQHF
TRBJ1-2,-,TRBV4-3,TRBD1,TGCGCCAGCAGCCTGGGACAGGCACTTAACTATGGCTACACCTTC,CASSLGQALNYGYTF
TRBJ2-3,-,TRBV3-1/TRBV3-2,-,TGTGCCAGCAGCCAAGATTGGGGGGCTAAAAGCACAGATACGCAGTATTTT,CASSQDWGAKSTDTQYF
TRBJ1-2,-,TRBV28,-,TGTGCCAGCACCCACGGGGGGGACCGGTTCACCTTC,CASTHGGDRFTF
TRBJ2-7,-,TRBV7-8,-,TGTGCCAGCAGCCGCTCCTACGAGCAGTACTTC,CASSRSYEQYF
TRBJ2-2,few,TRBV2,TRBD2,TGTGCCAGCAGTGAAGCCCGGACTAGCATAACCGGGGAGCTGTTTTTT,CASSEARTSITGELFF
TRBJ1-1,-,TRBV18,-,TGTGCCAGCTCACCCGGATCTGCGAACACTGAAGCTTTCTTT,CASSPGSANTEAFF
TRBJ1-4,-,TRBV27,-,TGTGCGGTGGGTAATGAAAAACTGTTTTTT,CAVGNEKLFF
TRBJ2-7,-,TRBV5-6,-,TGTGCCAGCAGCTTGGGTATCCAGGGAGCATACGAGCAGTACTTC,CASSLGIQGAYEQYF
TRBJ1-2,-,TRBV3-1/TRBV3-2,TRBD1,TGTGCCAGCAGCCATTGGGACAGGGGTCGATTTGGCTACACCTTC,CASSHWDRGRFGYTF
TRBJ1-2,-,TRBV3-1/TRBV3-2,TRBD1,TGTGCCAGCAGCCAAGGCCAGGGGGCTGATGGCTACACCTTC,CASSQGQGADGYTF
TRBJ1-6,-,TRBV6-5,-,TGTGCCAGTCTTGTCTGGGGAGGGTTCAATTCACCCCTCCACTTT,CASLVWGGFNSPLHF
TRBJ1-1,-,TRBV28,TRBD1,TGTGCCAGCAAAGGGACAGGGTTTAAGACTGAAGCTTTCTTT,CASKGTGFKTEAFF
TRBJ1-3,few,TRBV15,TRBD1,TGTGCCACCAGCAGAAACACAGGGGCTGGAAACACCATATATTTT,CATSRNTGAGNTIYF
TRBJ1-1,-,TRBV2,TRBD1,TGTGCCAGCACCCCACAGGGGGCAGGTGGCACTGAAGCTTTCTTT,CASTPQGAGGTEAFF
TRBJ2-2,-,TRBV12-3/TRBV12-4,TRBD1,TGTGCCAGCAGGGGACAGTCAACCGGGGAGCTGTTTTTT,CASRGQSTGELFF
TRBJ1-2,-,TRBV28,-,TGTGCCAGCAGCCGAGGACAGAAAGTCCTCTATGGCTACACCTTC,CASSRGQKVLYGYTF
TRBJ2-2,-,TRBV4-3,TRBD1,TGCGCCAGCAGCTGGGACAGGGGCACCGGGGAGCTGTTTTTT,CASSWDRGTGELFF
TRBJ2-3,-,TRBV21-1,-,TGTGCCAGCAGCAAAGCCTCAGATACGCAGTATTTT,CASSKASDTQYF
TRBJ2-3,few,TRBV28,TRBD2,TGTGCCAGCAGTTCTCAACATAACGGACTAGCGGGAGTACTTTATACGCAGTATTTT,CASSSQHNGLAGVLYTQYF
TRBJ1-2,-,TRBV19,-,TGTGCCAGTAGTGCAGTAGACTATGGCTACACCTTC,CASSAVDYGYTF
TRBJ2-1,-,TRBV11-3,TRBD2,TGTGCCAGCAGCTCCCGCAGCGGGGGGGCGAATGAGCAGTTCTTC,CASSSRSGGANEQFF
TRBJ2-3,-,TRBV18,-,TGTGCCAGCTCACCACGAGAGGCAGATACGCAGTATTTT,CASSPREADTQYF
TRBJ2-1,-,TRBV11-2,TRBD2,TGTGCCAGCAGTTCAGGACTAGCGGAGAGGGAGCAGTTCTTC,CASSSGLAEREQFF
TRBJ1-5,-,TRBV27,-,TGTGCCAGCAGTTTGCTTAGCAATCAGCCCCAGCATTTT,CASSLLSNQPQHF
TRBJ2-1,-,TRBV18,TRBD2,TGTGCCAGCTCAGCTGTCACCAGCGGGGGGCTTAATGAGCAGTTCTTC,CASSAVTSGGLNEQFF
TRBJ2-7,-,TRBV27,-,TGTGCCAGCAGTTTAACGGCGTCATACGAGCAGTACTTC,CASSLTASYEQYF
TRBJ1-6,-,TRBV14,-,TGTGCCAGCAGCCCCGGGTCGGTCCGTTCACCCCTCCACTTT,CASSPGSVRSPLHF
TRBJ2-7,-,TRBV7-9,TRBD1,TGTGCCAGCAGCTTGGACAGGGGGAAGGCCTACGAGCAGTACTTC,CASSLDRGKAYEQYF
TRBJ2-3,-,TRBV7-2,TRBD2,TGTGCCAGCAGCCCGGGCCAGGGGACTAGTTCGTATTTT,CASSPGQGTSSYF
TRBJ2-5,-,TRBV6-1,TRBD2,TGTGCCAGCAGTGATCATAGCGGGGGGGGAAATCAAGAGACCCAGTACTTC,CASSDHSGGGNQETQYF
TRBJ2-3,once,TRBV7-6,-,TGTGCCAGCAGCCCTAGCGTAGCGGATAGCACAGATACGCAGTATTTT,CASSPSVADSTDTQYF
TRBJ2-7,few,TRBV4-2,TRBD1,TGTGCCAGCAGCCCCGGACAGGGTGGTTACGAGCAGTACTTC,CASSPGQGGYEQYF
TRBJ1-4,once,TRBV5-1,TRBD1,TGCGCCAGCAGCTGGGTGACAGGGCCCTATGAAAAACTGTTTTTT,CASSWVTGPYEKLFF
TRBJ1-5,once,TRBV28,TRBD1,TGTGCCAGCCAGGGGGACAGGGATTTGGTAGGCAATCAGCCCCAGCATTTT,CASQGDRDLVGNQPQHF
TRBJ2-1,-,TRBV15,-,TGTGCCACCAGCAGAGATCATCCAGGGGTGGCGAGTTTTTGGCAGTTCTTC,CATSRDHPGVASFWQFF